This is a list of T cell receptor beta chains from one sample in a study of blood T cell repertoires in COVID-19. This table comes from immunoSEQ multiplex PCR, and its TCRdb copy is limited to in-frame clones, with some not included. This sample has about 160,000 clones, with roughly 71% found just once. Sequencing input: peripheral blood. The receptors here all came from an elderly woman with acute or convalescent COVID-19. CDR3s include the opening cysteine and the closing phenylalanine or tryptophan.

TRBV27,TRBJ1-2,CASKNAGTDSPGYTF
TRBV5-1,TRBJ1-1,CASSLGAFENTEAFF
TRBV18,TRBJ2-4,CASSPSGGLGNIQYF
TRBV14,TRBJ2-5,CASSQEGSRGTQYF
TRBV19,TRBJ1-6,CASRSSSYNSPLHF
TRBV5-1,TRBJ1-3,CASSLLGSPSGNTIYF
TRBV15,TRBJ1-2,CATSRDRRQGDYGYTF
TRBV5-1,TRBJ1-1,CASSLEGITGNTEAFF
TRBV19,TRBJ2-1,CASSRGTSGKIASSYNEQFF
TRBV5-1,TRBJ1-1,CASSLGMNRNTEAFF
TRBV2,TRBJ2-4,CASRPREAKNIQYF
TRBV3-1/TRBV3-2,TRBJ2-7,CASSPPGTSVNEQYF
TRBV4-1,TRBJ1-1,CASSHDNTGNTEAFF
TRBV18,TRBJ2-5,CASSPVLSSETQYF
TRBV24-1,TRBJ2-1,CATSDSGTSAYEQFF
TRBV5-1,TRBJ2-1,CASSPPGGGDEQFF